This passage covers 10 T cell receptor beta chains from one sample sequenced in a study of blood T cell repertoires in COVID-19. Repertoires were generated with immunoSEQ multiplex PCR, while TCRdb's copy carries only in-frame clones and drops some. The sample yields roughly 150,000 clones, approximately 80% seen once. Sequenced material: PBMCs or T cells enriched from blood (not recorded which). Receptor source: a man in his 70s who had been exposed to COVID-19.

The chain joins TRBV4-1 to TRBJ1-2; tentative D call: TRBD1 (6 bases). Trimming removed 4 bases at V and 6 bases at J, with 15 bases between. This CDR3 region has 14 residues. Germline V CDR1 and CDR2: MGHRA, YSYEKL. The CDR3 coding sequence is TGCGCCAGCAGCCCCTGGGGCAGGGGACATGGCTACACCTTC. It codes for CASSPWGRGHGYTF.

This rearrangement joins TRBV7-3 to TRBJ1-1, with 9 positions matching TRBD1. Germline V gene sequence: CDR1 SGHTA, CDR2 FQGTGA. The CDR3 covers 16 residues. V was pared by 1 base and J by 11 bases, with 14 bases of the junction left unmatched. CDR3 nucleotide sequence: TGTGCCAGCAGCTTAAGGACAGGGGCCACCCCACCGATGGCTTTCTTT. Translating it yields CASSLRTGATPPMAFF.

In its sample, this clone was seen once. The rearrangement uses TRBV13 and TRBJ1-1; maybe TRBD1 (5 bases). CDR1 is PRHDT and CDR2 is FYEKMQ in the germline V gene (reference sequence). The V and J ends lost 6 bases and 1 base respectively, with 21 bases between them. The CDR3 length is 17 residues. In DNA form, the CDR3 reads TGTGCCAGCAGTCCCCCAGGGTGGCGTTACTCGAACACTGAAGCTTTCTTT. Amino acid sequence: CASSPPGWRYSNTEAFF.

V is TRBV4-3 and J is TRBJ1-5; TRBD1 matches at 7 bases. There are 13 residues in the CDR3. Germline CDR1 is LGHNA and CDR2 is YSLEER. Germline trimming cut 9 bases from V and 5 bases from J; bases unmatched to any gene: 7. CDR3 nucleotide sequence: TGCGCCAGATCGACAGGGACCTATCAGCCCCAGCATTTT. Amino acid sequence: CARSTGTYQPQHF.

The chain is built from TRBV28 and TRBJ1-5, with 7 nucleotides matching TRBD1. This CDR3 region has 16 residues. Germline lookup yields CDR1 MDHEN and CDR2 SYDVKM. Trimming took 4 bases from V and 0 from J; bases not matched to a gene: 6. This chain's CDR3 is CASSSYRGNSNQPQHF. The CDR3, as DNA: TGTGCCAGCAGTTCCTACAGGGGAAATAGCAATCAGCCCCAGCATTTT.

This clone has a single count. The chain employs TRBV27 and TRBJ2-6; tentatively, D is TRBD2 (5 bases). The CDR3 has 16 residues. CDR1 is MNHEY and CDR2 is SMNVEV in the germline V gene (reference sequence). Between the trimmed V and J ends, which lost 6 bases and 3 bases, there was a span of 15 bases. Written as DNA, the CDR3 is TGTGCCAGCAGCCCTGGTGGAGGCATTGGGGCCAACGTCCTGACTTTC. This translates into CASSPGGGIGANVLTF.

Here the CDR3 reads CASSQGPSGGTDTQYF. Written as DNA, the CDR3 is TGCGCCAGCAGCCAAGGTCCTAGCGGGGGTACAGATACGCAGTATTTT. The chain combines TRBV4-3 with TRBJ2-3; 10 bases are shared with TRBD2. V gave up 1 base and J gave up 3 bases; unmatched junction bases: 4. Germline CDR1 and CDR2: LGHNA and YSLEER. This CDR3 region has 16 residues.

With respect to this clone: The junction departs from germline at one end; a sequencing error may be responsible. The rearrangement uses TRBV27 and TRBJ2-7; TRBD1 is a possible D gene (5 bases). The CDR3 has 15 amino acids. Looked up from germline, CDR1 is MNHEY and CDR2 is SMNVEV (reference sequence). In DNA form, the CDR3 reads TGTGCCAGCAGTTTATCGGACACCTCGTCCTCCGAGCAGTACTTC. Residues: CASSLSDTSSSEQYF.

The chain employs TRBV18 and TRBJ2-3, with D possibly TRBD2 on 6 matching bases. Trimming stripped 4 bases from V and 3 bases from J, with 20 bases between. The CDR3 is made up of 17 amino acids. CDR1 is KGHSH, CDR2 LQKENI, per germline. The DNA for the CDR3 is TGTGCCAGCTCACTTCGGGATTCCTGGGCGGGGACAGATACGCAGTATTTT. This codes for CASSLRDSWAGTDTQYF.

The chain is built from TRBV7-2 and TRBJ2-7, with D uncertain. The CDR3 is made up of 13 amino acids. Germline V gives CDR1 SGHTA, CDR2 FQGNSA. Trimming stripped 1 base from V and 6 bases from J, with 10 bases between. The CDR3 DNA sequence: TGTGCCAGCAGCTTAGAACAGACCTCCGAGCAGTACTTC. Translation gives CASSLEQTSEQYF.